These 20 T cell receptor beta chains share one sample of origin, sequenced in a study of T cells in Graves' hyperthyroidism and ophthalmopathy. TCR beta CDR3 regions were amplified from RNA transcripts. TCR CDR3 regions were first amplified by RT-PCR with HTBI primers. In TCRdb, the multiplex PCR reads were re-called with MiXCR into one record per CDR3 protein. In the table there are 750,000 to 900,000 distinct CDR3 sequences, approximately 40% of which are singletons. The source material was blood. The origin of the receptors is a man younger than 35 with Graves' hyperthyroidism.

This clonotype has just a few counts. A single base separates this from a much larger clone, so it may be a read error. This chain joins TRBV10-2 and TRBJ2-7, with D tentatively TRBD2 (5 bases). Trimming cost V 1 base and J 6 bases, with 13 bases left between them. Germline loops: CDR1 WSHSY, CDR2 SAAADI. This CDR3 has 14 residues. The CDR3: CASSEFGADCEQYF. In nucleotides, the CDR3 is TGCGCCAGCAGTGAGTTCGGAGCGGACTGCGAGCAGTACTTC.

A note on this clonotype: A junction boundary mismatches the germline segment, possibly from a read error. The chain links TRBV11-2 to TRBJ1-4; D is possibly TRBD1 (5 bases). The CDR3 consists of 12 residues. The V gene's germline CDR1 is SGHAT and CDR2 FQNNGV. The CDR3, as DNA: TGTGCCAGCAGCCGTTTGACAGAGGACCCGAGTTTT. It codes for CASSRLTEDPSF.

This clonotype has more than one count but fewer than ten. The gene calls are TRBV14 and TRBJ1-1; D unclear. The CDR3 runs to 14 residues. The germline V and J ends were trimmed by 1 base and 7 bases, with 13 bases remaining between them. CDR1 and CDR2 from the germline V gene are SGHDN and FVKESK. The CDR3 region is CASSQARVYSEAFF. The DNA for the CDR3 is TGTGCCAGCAGCCAAGCGCGGGTGTACAGTGAAGCTTTCTTT.

This clonotype was seen many times. V usage is TRBV20-1 and J usage is TRBJ1-2; possible D gene TRBD1, 6 bases. V gave up 5 bases and J gave up 4 bases, with 11 bases separating them. The CDR3 is 12 amino acids. Germline-derived CDR1 and CDR2 are DFQATT and SNEGSKA (reference sequence). CDR3 amino acids: CSAPDSFYGYTF. The DNA of the CDR3 is TGCAGTGCTCCGGACAGCTTCTATGGCTACACCTTC.

This clonotype was counted a single time. V gene TRBV5-6 combines with J gene TRBJ2-7; TRBD2 aligns across 9 bases. Germline CDR1 and CDR2: SGHDT and YYEEEE. CDR3 length: 14 residues. J was trimmed by 5 bases and V by 4 bases; bases with no gene match: 7. The CDR3 protein is CASSRAGGWHEQYF. The CDR3 DNA sequence: TGTGCCAGCAGCCGGGCGGGGGGGTGGCACGAGCAGTACTTC.

This clonotype was seen a few times. The chain has TRBV12-3 or TRBV12-4 and TRBJ2-5; D possibly matches TRBD1 or TRBD2 (5 bases each). The CDR3 consists of 13 residues. V lost 7 bases and J lost 3, with 12 bases in between. The chain's CDR3 is CASTQGREETQYF. DNA of the CDR3: TGTGCCAGCACCCAGGGACGGGAAGAGACCCAGTACTTC.

A note on this clonotype: A much larger clone is a single base away; this may be a read error. This chain joins TRBV7-9 and TRBJ1-1; tentatively, D is TRBD1 (5 bases). The CDR3 covers 14 residues. Germline assignment: CDR1 SEHNR and CDR2 FQNEAQ (reference sequence). The CDR3 is CAGSTPGTNTEAFF. CDR3 sequence (DNA): TGTGCCGGCAGCACACCCGGGACCAACACTGAAGCTTTCTTT.

The J gene is TRBJ1-5, the V gene TRBV5-1, with D possibly being TRBD1 (5 bases). The germline V gene encodes CDR1 SGHRS and CDR2 YFSETQ. CDR3 length: 14 residues. With 1 base removed from V and 5 bases from J, the gap between germline ends came to 10 bases. CDR3 loop: CASSLSGLYQPQHF. The DNA for the CDR3 is TGCGCCAGCAGCTTGTCAGGGCTCTATCAGCCCCAGCATTTT. The full variable domain, rest sourced from reference TRBV5-1 and TRBJ1-5, is KAGVTQTPRYLIKTRGQQVTLSCSPISGHRSVSWYQQTPGQGLQFLFEYFSETQRNKGNFPGRFSGRQFSNSRSEMNVSTLELGDSALYLCASSLSGLYQPQHFGDGTRLSIL.

This clonotype showed up many times. This chain uses TRBV10-3 with TRBJ1-1, with 7 bases fitting TRBD1. V lost 7 bases, J lost 0 bases, and 5 bases stayed unmatched. The CDR3 extends over 14 amino acids. CDR1 is ENHRY and CDR2 is SYGVKD in the germline V gene. CDR3 sequence reads: CAITTGPMNTEAFF. CDR3 DNA sequence: TGTGCCATCACGACAGGGCCTATGAACACTGAAGCTTTCTTT.

The V call is TRBV6-5, the J call TRBJ1-2; no firm D call. CDR1 MNHEY and CDR2 SVGAGI come from the germline V gene. V lost 8 bases and J 2 bases, leaving 18 bases between the germline ends. CDR3 size: 15 residues. CDR3 amino acids: CASGSRMAANYGYTF. The CDR3 DNA follows: TGTGCCAGCGGATCCCGGATGGCAGCCAACTATGGCTACACCTTC.

The CDR3 coding sequence is TGCAGCGCCAGGACGGAAGATGAGGGCCTCTTGGCTTTCTTT. It specifies CSARTEDEGLLAFF. The chain has TRBV29-1 and TRBJ1-1; D is uncertain. The CDR3 length is 14 residues. Germline V gene sequence: CDR1 SQVTM, CDR2 ANQGSEA. Trimming stripped 7 bases from V and 11 bases from J, with 26 bases between.

This chain connects TRBV7-6 to TRBJ2-7; D is tentatively TRBD1 or TRBD2 (5 bases each). The assigned J gene may be wrong: the sequence end matches TRBJ2-1 better. The CDR3 consists of 16 residues. Germline CDR1 reads SGHVS; CDR2 reads FNYEAQ. CDR3 sequence: CASSPGPTSRGDEQFF. CDR3 DNA sequence: TGTGCCAGCAGCCCCGGACCGACATCCCGAGGGGATGAGCAGTTCTTC.

This clonotype occurred a few times. The chain has TRBV5-8 and TRBJ1-5; D remains unclear. CDR1 SGHTS and CDR2 YDEGEE come from the germline V gene. The CDR3 is made up of 16 amino acids. Between the trimmed V and J ends, which lost 3 bases and 3 bases, there was a span of 16 bases. The CDR3 DNA follows: TGTGCCAGCAGCTCTCAGCCGTCGGGATTCAATCAGCCCCAGCATTTT. Protein product: CASSSQPSGFNQPQHF.

This clonotype was seen only a few times. The gene calls are TRBV19 and TRBJ2-2; possibly TRBD1 for D (5 bases). Germline CDR1 reads LNHDA; CDR2 reads SQIVND (reference sequence). This CDR3 region has 18 residues. This CDR3 reads CAGRQPGRPYLNTGELFF. As DNA, the CDR3 is TGTGCAGGCAGACAGCCCGGCAGGCCCTACTTGAACACCGGGGAGCTGTTTTTT.

V is TRBV7-2 and J is TRBJ2-5; 9 bases map to TRBD2. The CDR3 is 15 amino acids. The J segment lost 4 bases and the V segment lost 5 bases, leaving 8 bases of the junction unmatched. The germline CDR1 and CDR2 sequences are SGHTA and FQGNSA. The CDR3 DNA reads TGTGCCAGCAGCCCGGACAGTAGCGGGAGAGAGACCCAGTACTTC. It specifies CASSPDSSGRETQYF. Full variable domain (rest looked up from reference TRBV7-2 and TRBJ2-5): GAGVSQSPSNKVTEKGKDVELRCDPISGHTALYWYRQSLGQGLEFLIYFQGNSAPDKSGLPSDRFSAERTGGSVSTLTIQRTQQEDSAVYLCASSPDSSGRETQYFGPGTRLLVL.

The V gene is TRBV29-1, the J gene TRBJ2-5, with 12 positions matching TRBD1. Trimming removed 8 bases from V and 5 bases from J; junction bases left unmatched: 9. Germline assignment: CDR1 SQVTM and CDR2 ANQGSEA. The CDR3 runs 14 residues. DNA of the CDR3: TGCAGCTTGGGGGACAGGGGGCGGCTCGAGACCCAGTACTTC. As protein: CSLGDRGRLETQYF.

This clonotype was seen repeatedly, ten times or more. J is TRBJ2-2 and V is TRBV24-1; D remains ambiguous. V lost 1 base and J lost 2, with 1 base in between. The CDR3 sequence is 13 residues long. In germline, CDR1 is KGHDR, CDR2 SFDVKD. The CDR3 coding sequence is TGTGCCACCAGTGATTTTAACACCGGGGAGCTGTTTTTT. Protein sequence: CATSDFNTGELFF.

Concerning this clonotype: The CDR3 does not close with the conserved phenylalanine or tryptophan, likely indicating a read error. The rearrangement uses TRBV5-6 and TRBJ2-5; 9 bases are shared with TRBD2. CDR3 length: 14 amino acids. The V gene's germline CDR1 is SGHDT and CDR2 YYEEEE. V dropped 3 bases and J dropped 7; count of bases not matched to a gene: 7. This CDR3 reads CASSSGGLAGTQYL. CDR3 sequence (DNA): TGTGCCAGCAGCTCTGGGGGACTAGCCGGGACCCAGTACTTA.

Comment on this clonotype: A junction boundary mismatches the germline segment, possibly from a read error. The gene calls are TRBV7-2 and TRBJ1-4, with TRBD1 as a possible D gene (5 bases). CDR1 is SGHTA and CDR2 is FQGNSA in the germline V gene. The CDR3 has 14 residues. CDR3 residues: CAGSPVGGDEKLFF. Here the CDR3 DNA reads TGCGCCGGCAGCCCAGTCGGGGGGGACGAAAAACTGTTTTTT. Using reference TRBV7-2 and TRBJ1-4 for the parts outside the CDR3, the full variable domain is GAGVSQSPSNKVTEKGKDVELRCDPISGHTALYWYRQSLGQGLEFLIYFQGNSAPDKSGLPSDRFSAERTGGSVSTLTIQRTQQEDSAVYLCAGSPVGGDEKLFFGSGTQLSVL.

The genes are TRBV5-6 and TRBJ1-2; maybe TRBD1 (5 bases). The V gene lost 1 base and the J gene lost 6 bases, with 13 bases spanning the gap. Germline lookup yields CDR1 SGHDT and CDR2 YYEEEE. The CDR3 is 14 amino acids. CDR3 coding DNA: TGTGCCAGCAGCTTGTCAAATGGGGCCAATGGCTACACCTTC. The encoded protein is CASSLSNGANGYTF.